This T cell receptor (beta chain) was captured in a study of cytomegalovirus exposure and HLA in healthy donors. Study-level points and caveats: Cytomegalovirus status was reportedly diagnosed by the classifier with high specificity and sensitivity.

V lost 7 bases, J lost 0 bases, and 6 bases stayed unmatched. This CDR3 is built from 15 residues. CDR1 and CDR2 (germline): MGHRA, YSYEKL. Concerning this clone: What it binds is not known.

The protocol was immunoSEQ multiplex PCR, while the TCRdb copy is restricted to in-frame clones and leaves out a portion. The table records more than 95,000 clones, more than 70% of them present only once. The origin of this receptor is a man younger than 35 in good health and CMV-seronegative. The chain is built from TRBV4-1 and TRBJ1-3; 7 positions agree with TRBD1. The sequencing input was PBMCs. CDR3 sequence (DNA): TGCGCCAGCACCCCCGGGACAGCCTCTGGAAACACCATATATTTT. Its protein product is CASTPGTASGNTIYF.